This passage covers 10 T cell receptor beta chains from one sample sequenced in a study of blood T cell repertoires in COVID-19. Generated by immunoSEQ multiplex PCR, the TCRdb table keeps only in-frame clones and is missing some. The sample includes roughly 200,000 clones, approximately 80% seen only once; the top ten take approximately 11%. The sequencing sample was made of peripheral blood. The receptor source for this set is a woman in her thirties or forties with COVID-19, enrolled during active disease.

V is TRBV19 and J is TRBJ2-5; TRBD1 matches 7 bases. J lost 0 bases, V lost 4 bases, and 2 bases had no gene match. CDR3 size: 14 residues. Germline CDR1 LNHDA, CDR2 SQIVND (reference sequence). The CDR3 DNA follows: TGTGCCAGTAGTACCCAGGGGGACCAAGAGACCCAGTACTTC. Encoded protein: CASSTQGDQETQYF. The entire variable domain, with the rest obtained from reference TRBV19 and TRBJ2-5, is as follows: DGGITQSPKYLFRKEGQNVTLSCEQNLNHDAMYWYRQDPGQGLRLIYYSQIVNDFQKGDIAEGYSVSREKKESFPLTVTSAQKNPTAFYLCASSTQGDQETQYFGPGTRLLVL.

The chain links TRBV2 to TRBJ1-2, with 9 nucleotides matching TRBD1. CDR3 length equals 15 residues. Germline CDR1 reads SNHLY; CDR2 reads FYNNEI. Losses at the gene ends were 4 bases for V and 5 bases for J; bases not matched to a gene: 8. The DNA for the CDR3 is TGTGCCAGCAGTGCCAGGACAGGGGTGGGTTATGGCTACACCTTC. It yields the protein CASSARTGVGYGYTF. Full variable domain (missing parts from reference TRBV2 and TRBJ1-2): EPEVTQTPSHQVTQMGQEVILRCVPISNHLYFYWYRQILGQKVEFLVSFYNNEISEKSEIFDDQFSVERPDGSNFTLKIRSTKLEDSAMYFCASSARTGVGYGYTFGSGTRLTVV.

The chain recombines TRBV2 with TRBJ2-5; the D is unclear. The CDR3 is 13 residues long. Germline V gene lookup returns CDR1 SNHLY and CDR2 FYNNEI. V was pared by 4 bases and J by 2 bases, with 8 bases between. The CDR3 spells CASSGSSQETQYF. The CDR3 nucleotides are TGTGCCAGCAGTGGTTCTAGTCAAGAGACCCAGTACTTC.

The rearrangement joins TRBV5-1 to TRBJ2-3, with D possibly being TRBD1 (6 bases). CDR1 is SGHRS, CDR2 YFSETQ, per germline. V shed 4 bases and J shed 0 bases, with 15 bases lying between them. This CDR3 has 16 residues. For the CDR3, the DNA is TGCGCCAGCAGCCCGGACAGTTTTGGGAGCACAGATACGCAGTATTTT. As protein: CASSPDSFGSTDTQYF.

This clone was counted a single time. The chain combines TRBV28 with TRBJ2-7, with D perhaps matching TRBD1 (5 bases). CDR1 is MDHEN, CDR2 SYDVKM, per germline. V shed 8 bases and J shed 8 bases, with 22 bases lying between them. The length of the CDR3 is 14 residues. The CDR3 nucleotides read TGTGCCAGCCCTTCTCTGGGTCCCCAGGGAAAGCAGTACTTC. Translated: CASPSLGPQGKQYF.

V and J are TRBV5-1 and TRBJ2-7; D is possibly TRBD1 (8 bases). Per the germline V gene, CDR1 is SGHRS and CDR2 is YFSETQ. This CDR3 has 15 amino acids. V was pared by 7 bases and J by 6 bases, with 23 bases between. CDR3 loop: CASSRGDRGGGEQYF. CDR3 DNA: TGCGCCAGCTCGAGAGGCGACAGGGGCGGGGGCGAGCAGTACTTC. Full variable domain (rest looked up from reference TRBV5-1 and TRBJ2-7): KAGVTQTPRYLIKTRGQQVTLSCSPISGHRSVSWYQQTPGQGLQFLFEYFSETQRNKGNFPGRFSGRQFSNSRSEMNVSTLELGDSALYLCASSRGDRGGGEQYFGPGTRLTVT.

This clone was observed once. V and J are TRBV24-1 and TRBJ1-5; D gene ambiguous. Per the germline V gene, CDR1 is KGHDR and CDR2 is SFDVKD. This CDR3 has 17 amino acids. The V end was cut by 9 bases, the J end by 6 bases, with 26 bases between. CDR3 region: CATAEGAGVRAGQPQHF. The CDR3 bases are TGTGCCACCGCAGAAGGTGCCGGGGTAAGGGCCGGTCAGCCCCAGCATTTT.

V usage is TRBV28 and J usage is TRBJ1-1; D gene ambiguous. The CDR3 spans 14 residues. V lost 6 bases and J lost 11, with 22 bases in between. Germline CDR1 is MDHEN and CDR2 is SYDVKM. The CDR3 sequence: CASSLLPGIGSAFF. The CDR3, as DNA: TGTGCCAGCAGCCTTCTGCCCGGGATCGGCTCGGCTTTCTTT.

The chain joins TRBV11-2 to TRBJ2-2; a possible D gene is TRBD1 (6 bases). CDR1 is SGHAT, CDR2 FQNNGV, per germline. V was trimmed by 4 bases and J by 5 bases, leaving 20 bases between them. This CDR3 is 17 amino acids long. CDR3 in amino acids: CASSSAGVSGITGELFF. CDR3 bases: TGTGCCAGCAGCTCAGCAGGGGTCTCAGGGATTACCGGGGAGCTGTTTTTT.

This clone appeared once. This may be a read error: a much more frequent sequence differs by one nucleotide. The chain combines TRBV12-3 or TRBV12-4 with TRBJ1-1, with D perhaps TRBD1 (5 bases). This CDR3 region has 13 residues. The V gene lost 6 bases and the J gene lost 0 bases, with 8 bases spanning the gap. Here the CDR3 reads CASSSGVNTEAFF. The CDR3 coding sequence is TGTGCCAGCAGCTCGGGGGTGAACACTGAAGCTTTCTTT.